This T cell receptor (beta chain) was sequenced in a study of OX40 agonist ivuxolimab in advanced cancers. CDR3 length equals 16 residues. Germline V CDR1 and CDR2: SGDLS, YYNGEE. Trimming took 3 bases from V and 0 from J, leaving 12 bases between them. The table came from immunoSEQ multiplex PCR; TCRdb's copy has only in-frame clones and leaves some out. The table records tens of thousands of clones, 65% to 75% of them present only once. Material: CD4+ or CD8+ T cells sorted from blood, obtained in a trial of the OX40 agonist ivuxolimab. The clonotype was recovered from an adult with an advanced solid tumor such as melanoma, head and neck, liver or kidney cancer. The chain has TRBV9 and TRBJ1-4; TRBD1 is a possible D gene (5 bases). CDR3 protein: CASSGDETATNEKLFF. CDR3 nucleotide sequence: TGTGCCAGCAGCGGGGACGAGACAGCAACTAATGAAAAACTGTTTTTT.